This T cell receptor (beta chain) was profiled in a study of blood T cell repertoires in COVID-19. Clones were read by immunoSEQ multiplex PCR, and TCRdb kept only the in-frame ones, dropping some. Of approximately 280,000 clones listed, roughly nine tenths are singletons. Per the germline V gene, CDR1 is SGHRS and CDR2 is YFSETQ. The CDR3 extends over 16 amino acids. V trimming: 3 bases; J trimming: 7 bases; junction bases outside the gene matches: 5. Sequencing was done on a sample of peripheral blood. The rearrangement links TRBV5-1 to TRBJ2-1; 15 bases are shared with TRBD2. The source of this sequence is a man in his fifties with acute or convalescent COVID-19. The CDR3 DNA reads TGCGCCAGCAGCTACCGGACTAGCGGGGGGGCAAATGAGCAGTTCTTC. This encodes CASSYRTSGGANEQFF.